This T cell receptor (beta chain) was recorded in a study of response to subunit inactivated influenza vaccine. Whole-study findings and limits: Authors proposed each seasonal influenza vaccination draws in few new T cells.

The V end was cut by 1 base, the J end by 9 bases, with 7 bases between. The CDR3 is made up of 12 amino acids. The germline V gene has CDR1 DFQATT and CDR2 SNEGSKA (reference sequence). TCRdb re-called the RT-PCR reads through MiXCR, storing one row per CDR3 protein. The table shows about half a million distinct CDR3 sequences, with approximately 11% occurring only once. Concerning this clonotype itself: What it binds is not known.

The genes are TRBV20-1 and TRBJ1-6; D call uncertain. Sequenced here: PBMCs from blood, sampled about 40 days after vaccination. The sequence came from a man aged 50 to 60 who received an inactivated influenza vaccine. CDR3 region: CSARGRGSPLHF. The CDR3 DNA follows: TGCAGTGCTAGAGGACGGGGTTCACCCCTCCACTTT.